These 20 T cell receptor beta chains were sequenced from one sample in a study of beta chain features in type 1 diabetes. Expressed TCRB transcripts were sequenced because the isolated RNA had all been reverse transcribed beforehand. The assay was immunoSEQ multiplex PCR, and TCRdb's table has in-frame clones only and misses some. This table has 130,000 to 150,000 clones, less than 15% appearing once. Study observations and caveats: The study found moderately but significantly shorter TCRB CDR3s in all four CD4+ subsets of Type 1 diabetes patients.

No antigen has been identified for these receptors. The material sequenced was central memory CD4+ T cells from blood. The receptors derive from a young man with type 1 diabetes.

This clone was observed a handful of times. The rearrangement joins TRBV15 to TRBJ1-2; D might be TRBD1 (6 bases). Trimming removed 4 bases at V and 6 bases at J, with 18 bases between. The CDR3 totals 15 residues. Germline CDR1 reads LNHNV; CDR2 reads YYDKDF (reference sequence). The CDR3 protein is CATSTRQEGINGYTF. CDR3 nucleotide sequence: TGTGCCACCAGCACCCGACAGGAAGGGATAAATGGCTACACCTTC.

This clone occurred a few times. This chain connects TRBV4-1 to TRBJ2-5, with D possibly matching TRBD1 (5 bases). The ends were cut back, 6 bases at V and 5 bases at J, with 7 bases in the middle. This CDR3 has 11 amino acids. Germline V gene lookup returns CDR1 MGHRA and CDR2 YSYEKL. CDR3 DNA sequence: TGCGCCAGCAGAGGGGTCGAGACCCAGTACTTC. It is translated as CASRGVETQYF.

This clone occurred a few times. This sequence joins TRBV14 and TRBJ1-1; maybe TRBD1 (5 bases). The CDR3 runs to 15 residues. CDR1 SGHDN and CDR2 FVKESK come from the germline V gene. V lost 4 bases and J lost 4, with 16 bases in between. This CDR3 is CASSPRASPPTEAFF. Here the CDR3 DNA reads TGTGCCAGCAGCCCCAGGGCCTCTCCTCCCACTGAAGCTTTCTTT.

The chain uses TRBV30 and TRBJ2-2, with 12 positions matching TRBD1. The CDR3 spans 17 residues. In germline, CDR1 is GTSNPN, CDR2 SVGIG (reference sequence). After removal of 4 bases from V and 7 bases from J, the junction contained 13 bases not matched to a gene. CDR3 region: CAWTPGGTGGSVGELFF. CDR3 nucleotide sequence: TGTGCCTGGACCCCCGGGGGGACAGGGGGCTCCGTCGGGGAGCTGTTTTTT.

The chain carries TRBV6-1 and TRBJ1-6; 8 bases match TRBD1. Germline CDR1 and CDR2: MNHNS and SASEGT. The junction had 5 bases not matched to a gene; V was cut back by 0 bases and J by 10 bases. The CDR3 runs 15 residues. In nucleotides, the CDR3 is TGTGCCAGCAGTGAAGCCTCAGGGGGCTGGTCACCCCTCCACTTT. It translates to CASSEASGGWSPLHF.

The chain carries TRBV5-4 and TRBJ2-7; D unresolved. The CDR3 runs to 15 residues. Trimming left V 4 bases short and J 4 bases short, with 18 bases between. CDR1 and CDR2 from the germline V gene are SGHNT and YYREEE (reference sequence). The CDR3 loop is CASSTGGIGPYEQYF. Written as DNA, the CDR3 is TGTGCCAGCAGCACCGGTGGGATTGGACCGTACGAGCAGTACTTC.

CDR3 DNA sequence: TGTGCCAGCAGCTTACGGGACAGTCAATCTGAAGCTTTCTTT. Encoded protein: CASSLRDSQSEAFF. The rearrangement uses TRBV7-8 and TRBJ1-1, with 7 bases fitting TRBD1. The V gene end was trimmed by 2 bases and the J gene end by 6 bases; junction bases not matched to a gene: 6. The V gene's germline CDR1 is SGHVS and CDR2 FQNEAQ. This CDR3 has 14 residues. Drawing the rest from reference TRBV7-8 and TRBJ1-1, the complete variable domain is GAGVSQSPRYKVAKRGQDVALRCDPISGHVSLFWYQQALGQGPEFLTYFQNEAQLDKSGLPSDRFFAERPEGSVSTLKIQRTQQEDSAVYLCASSLRDSQSEAFFGQGTRLTVV.

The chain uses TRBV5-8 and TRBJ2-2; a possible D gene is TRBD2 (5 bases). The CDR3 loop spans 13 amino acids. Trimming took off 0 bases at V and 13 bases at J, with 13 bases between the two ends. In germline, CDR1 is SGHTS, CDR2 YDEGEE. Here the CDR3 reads CASSLGTVGGLFF. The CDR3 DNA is TGTGCCAGCAGCTTGGGGACCGTAGGAGGGCTGTTTTTT. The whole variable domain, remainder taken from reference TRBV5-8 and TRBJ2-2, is EAGVTQSPTHLIKTRGQQATLRCSPISGHTSVYWYQQALGLGLQFLLWYDEGEERNRGNFPPRFSGRQFPNYSSELNVNALELEDSALYLCASSLGTVGGLFFGEGSRLTVL.

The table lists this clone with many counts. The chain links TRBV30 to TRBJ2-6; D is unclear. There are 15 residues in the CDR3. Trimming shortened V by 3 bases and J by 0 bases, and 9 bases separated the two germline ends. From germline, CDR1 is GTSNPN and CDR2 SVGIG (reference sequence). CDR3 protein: CAWSPTHSGANVLTF. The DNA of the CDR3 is TGTGCCTGGAGCCCCACCCACTCTGGGGCCAACGTCCTGACTTTC.

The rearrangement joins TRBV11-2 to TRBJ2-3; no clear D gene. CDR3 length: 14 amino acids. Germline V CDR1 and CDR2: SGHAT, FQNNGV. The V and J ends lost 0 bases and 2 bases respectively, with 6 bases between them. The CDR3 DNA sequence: TGTGCCAGCAGCTTAGAGCTAAACACAGATACGCAGTATTTT. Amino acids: CASSLELNTDTQYF.

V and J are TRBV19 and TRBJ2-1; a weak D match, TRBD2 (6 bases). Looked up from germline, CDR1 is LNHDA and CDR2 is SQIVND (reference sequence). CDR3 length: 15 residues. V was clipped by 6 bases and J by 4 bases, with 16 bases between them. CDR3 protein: CASRPGGAWYNEQFF. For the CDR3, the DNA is TGTGCCAGTAGGCCCGGCGGGGCTTGGTACAATGAGCAGTTCTTC.

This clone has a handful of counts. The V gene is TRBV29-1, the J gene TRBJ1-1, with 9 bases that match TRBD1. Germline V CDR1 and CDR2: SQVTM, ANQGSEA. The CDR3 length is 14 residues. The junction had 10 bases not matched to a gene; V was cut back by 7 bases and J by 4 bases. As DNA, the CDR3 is TGCAGCGGGGCGGACAGGGGAGGGAGCACTGAAGCTTTCTTT. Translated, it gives CSGADRGGSTEAFF. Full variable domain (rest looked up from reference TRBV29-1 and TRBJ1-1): SAVISQKPSRDICQRGTSLTIQCQVDSQVTMMFWYRQQPGQSLTLIATANQGSEATYESGFVIDKFPISRPNLTFSTLTVSNMSPEDSSIYLCSGADRGGSTEAFFGQGTRLTVV.

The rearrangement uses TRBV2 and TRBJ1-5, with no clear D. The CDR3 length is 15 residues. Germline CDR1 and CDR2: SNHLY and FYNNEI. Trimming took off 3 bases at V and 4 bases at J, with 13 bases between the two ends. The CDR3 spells CASSEQKGSNQPQHF. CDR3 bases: TGTGCCAGCAGTGAGCAAAAAGGGAGTAATCAGCCCCAGCATTTT.

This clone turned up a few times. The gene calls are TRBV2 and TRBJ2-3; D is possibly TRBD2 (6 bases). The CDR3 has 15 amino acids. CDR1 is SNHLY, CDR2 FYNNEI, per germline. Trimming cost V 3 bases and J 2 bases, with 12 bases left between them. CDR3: CASSEGLGSTDTQYF. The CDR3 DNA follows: TGTGCCAGCAGTGAGGGACTCGGATCCACAGATACGCAGTATTTT.

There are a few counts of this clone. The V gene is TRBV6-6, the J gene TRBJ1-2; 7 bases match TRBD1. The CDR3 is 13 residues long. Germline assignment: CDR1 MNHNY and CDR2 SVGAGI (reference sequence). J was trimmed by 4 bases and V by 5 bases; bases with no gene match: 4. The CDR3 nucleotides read TGTGCCAGCAGTGGGGGACAGCCCTATGGCTACACCTTC. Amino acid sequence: CASSGGQPYGYTF.

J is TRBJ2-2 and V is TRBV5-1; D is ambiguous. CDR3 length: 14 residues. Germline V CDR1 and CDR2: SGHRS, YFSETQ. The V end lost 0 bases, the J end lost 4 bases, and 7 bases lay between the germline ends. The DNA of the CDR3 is TGCGCCAGCAGCTTGGCCAGGACCACCGGGGAGCTGTTTTTT. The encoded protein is CASSLARTTGELFF.

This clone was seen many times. CDR3 in DNA: TGTGCCATCAGTGATGGAGGGACGGACCCCTACGAGCAGTACTTC. This translates into CAISDGGTDPYEQYF. V is TRBV10-3 and J is TRBJ2-7; possible D gene TRBD2, 6 bases. Trimming pared 3 bases from V and 2 bases from J, leaving 14 bases between. The CDR3 is 15 amino acids. Germline V gives CDR1 ENHRY, CDR2 SYGVKD.

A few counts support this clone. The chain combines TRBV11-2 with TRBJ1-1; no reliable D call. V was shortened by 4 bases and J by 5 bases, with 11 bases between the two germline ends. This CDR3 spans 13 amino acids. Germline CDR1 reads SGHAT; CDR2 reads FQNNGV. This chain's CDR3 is CASSSGQRTEAFF. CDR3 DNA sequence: TGTGCCAGCAGCTCGGGTCAGCGGACTGAAGCTTTCTTT. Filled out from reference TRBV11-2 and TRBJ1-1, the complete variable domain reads EAGVAQSPRYKIIEKRQSVAFWCNPISGHATLYWYQQILGQGPKLLIQFQNNGVVDDSQLPKDRFSAERLKGVDSTLKIQPAKLEDSAVYLCASSSGQRTEAFFGQGTRLTVV.

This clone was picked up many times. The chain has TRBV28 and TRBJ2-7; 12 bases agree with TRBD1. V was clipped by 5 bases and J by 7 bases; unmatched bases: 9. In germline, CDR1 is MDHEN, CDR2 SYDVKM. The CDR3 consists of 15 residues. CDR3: CASSPPGQGASEQYF. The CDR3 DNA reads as TGTGCCAGCAGTCCGCCGGGACAGGGGGCGAGTGAGCAGTACTTC.

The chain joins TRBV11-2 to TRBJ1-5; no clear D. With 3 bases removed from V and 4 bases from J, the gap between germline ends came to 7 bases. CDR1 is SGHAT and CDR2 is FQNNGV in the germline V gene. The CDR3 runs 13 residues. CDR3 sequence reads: CASSFSSNQPQHF. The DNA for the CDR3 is TGTGCCAGCAGCTTTTCCAGTAATCAGCCCCAGCATTTT.